The 15 T cell receptor beta chains presented below share a single source sample, sequenced in a study of T-cell reconstitution after alpha-beta-depleted transplantation in children (dated by TCRdb to the mid-2010s). The treatment or condition label, as the study defines it: allogeneic hematopoietic cell transplantation with graft depleted of TCRalphabeta T cells and CD19 B cells. The method was PCR. Sequencer: Illumina HiSeq 2500. TCR library preparation used molecular barcoding, with unique molecular identifiers applied to normalize quantification of the TCRbeta repertoire. The public reads were run again by TCRdb, first through fastp at Q25 and then through MiXCR, and only productive beta chains were kept. A single entry per CDR3 protein holds the most common genes and DNA from its merged rows. Recorded for this sample are almost 250,000 distinct CDR3 sequences; roughly 24% of them occurred a single time. About 2.8% of the sample is taken by the ten largest.

Sequenced here: PBMCs, sampled before TCRalphabeta/CD19-depleted stem cell transplant. Every receptor here comes from a girl aged 2 to 10 with Fanconi anemia, due to receive a stem cell transplant.

This clonotype was counted only a few times. This sequence joins TRBV5-5 and TRBJ2-7; 8 bases fit TRBD2. CDR3 length: 16 residues. The germline V gene has CDR1 SGHKS and CDR2 YYEKEE (reference sequence). The ends lost 1 base at V and 7 bases at J; junction bases unmatched: 13. CDR3 region: CASSLLSGAGGGEQYF. The CDR3 bases are TGTGCCAGCAGCTTGTTGAGCGGTGCGGGGGGCGGGGAGCAGTACTTC.

This clonotype was detected a few times. The chain uses TRBV7-2 and TRBJ2-5; D is possibly TRBD2 (6 bases). V was trimmed by 1 base and J by 5 bases, leaving 14 bases between them. This CDR3 contains 15 residues. The germline gives CDR1 SGHTA, CDR2 FQGNSA. This CDR3 reads CASSLVLGSSETQYF. The CDR3 bases are TGTGCCAGCAGCTTAGTCCTCGGGAGTTCGGAGACCCAGTACTTC.

The chain couples TRBV20-1 to TRBJ2-5, with D hard to call. Trimming pared 6 bases from V and 4 bases from J, leaving 6 bases between. The CDR3 is made up of 10 amino acids. The germline CDR1 and CDR2 sequences are DFQATT and SNEGSKA (reference sequence). Here the CDR3 DNA reads TGCAGTGCCCCTCGAGAGACCCAGTACTTC. Translated, it gives CSAPRETQYF.

This rearrangement joins TRBV30 to TRBJ2-3; the D gene is possibly TRBD2 (5 bases). This CDR3 has 15 amino acids. Deletions cut 4 bases from V and 2 bases from J, with 16 bases between. From germline, CDR1 is GTSNPN and CDR2 SVGIG (reference sequence). The CDR3 protein is CAWTLSVYHTDTQYF. For the CDR3, the DNA is TGTGCCTGGACCCTTAGCGTATACCACACAGATACGCAGTATTTT.

This clonotype has only a few counts. V is TRBV27 and J is TRBJ2-7; 7 bases agree with TRBD2. This CDR3 has 14 residues. V shed 2 bases and J 4 bases; nucleotides not matched to a gene: 5. Germline assignment: CDR1 MNHEY and CDR2 SMNVEV (reference sequence). The CDR3 region is CASSLRGVTYEQYF. DNA for the CDR3: TGTGCCAGCAGTTTACGGGGGGTGACATACGAGCAGTACTTC.

The chain couples TRBV6-2 or TRBV6-3 to TRBJ2-5; TRBD1 aligns across 7 bases. V lost 0 bases and J lost 1; bases outside the gene matches: 5. The CDR3 is 16 residues long. CDR1 and CDR2 from the germline V gene are MNHEY and SVGEGT. The CDR3 coding sequence is TGTGCCAGCAGTTACTCAATCGGGACAGCCCAAGAGACCCAGTACTTC. Protein: CASSYSIGTAQETQYF.

This clonotype was found many times. This chain joins TRBV29-1 and TRBJ2-3; 7 nucleotides line up with TRBD2. With V trimmed by 5 bases and J by 5 bases, 10 bases remained unmatched. This CDR3 has 14 amino acids. Germline V CDR1 and CDR2: SQVTM, ANQGSEA. Here the CDR3 DNA reads TGCAGCGTTTCGGGACTACCGCCGGTAGATACGCAGTATTTT. Its translation: CSVSGLPPVDTQYF.

This clonotype occurred many times. The rearrangement joins TRBV20-1 to TRBJ1-2; 8 nucleotides match TRBD1. V lost 5 bases to trimming and J lost 6 bases; unmatched junction nucleotides: 8. The length of the CDR3 is 13 residues. The V gene's germline CDR1 is DFQATT and CDR2 SNEGSKA (reference sequence). Written as DNA, the CDR3 is TGCAGTGCTCTAAAAGACAGGGGTAATGGCTACACCTTC. Translating it yields CSALKDRGNGYTF.

This clonotype was detected only a few times. The chain has TRBV20-1 and TRBJ2-3; TRBD2 agrees at 12 bases. CDR1 is DFQATT and CDR2 is SNEGSKA in the germline V gene (reference sequence). CDR3 length equals 18 residues. The J segment lost 0 bases and the V segment lost 5 bases, leaving 12 bases of the junction unmatched. CDR3: CSAQTSGGPSSSTDTQYF. CDR3 bases: TGCAGTGCTCAGACTAGCGGGGGCCCATCCTCTAGCACAGATACGCAGTATTTT.

This clonotype was seen many times. The V and J genes are TRBV20-1 and TRBJ1-5; D gene unclear. V lost 5 bases and J 5 bases, leaving 13 bases between the germline ends. The CDR3 has 13 residues. The germline V gene encodes CDR1 DFQATT and CDR2 SNEGSKA (reference sequence). The CDR3 region is CSAAPDGYQPQHF. The CDR3 nucleotides are TGCAGTGCTGCACCAGACGGTTATCAGCCCCAGCATTTT.

This clonotype was seen repeatedly, ten times or more. The V and J genes are TRBV29-1 and TRBJ2-5; weak D call: TRBD1 (5 bases). Trimming left V 7 bases short and J 1 base short, with 7 bases between. The V gene's germline CDR1 is SQVTM and CDR2 ANQGSEA. The CDR3 extends over 11 amino acids. In DNA, the CDR3 is TGCAGCGACAGGAGCCAAGAGACCCAGTACTTC. Its translation: CSDRSQETQYF.

This chain links TRBV29-1 with TRBJ2-7; D gene unclear. Germline lookup yields CDR1 SQVTM and CDR2 ANQGSEA. The CDR3 totals 14 residues. V gave up 4 bases and J gave up 3 bases, with 16 bases separating them. DNA of the CDR3: TGCAGCGTTGTCCCGAGCTCCCCCAACTACGAGCAGTACTTC. Its protein is CSVVPSSPNYEQYF.

J is TRBJ2-1 and V is TRBV7-3; no clear D. CDR3 length equals 14 residues. Trimming left V 1 base short and J 8 bases short, with 12 bases between. The germline gives CDR1 SGHTA, CDR2 FQGTGA. For the CDR3, the DNA is TGTGCCAGCAGCTTAAGCTCCGTTGACCATGAGCAGTTCTTC. It translates to CASSLSSVDHEQFF.

This clonotype was counted between two and nine times. The chain carries TRBV18 and TRBJ2-1; D may be TRBD2 (6 bases). The CDR3 covers 14 residues. Trimming pared 5 bases from V and 7 bases from J, leaving 15 bases between. Germline V lookup: CDR1 KGHSH, CDR2 LQKENI. CDR3 residues: CASSIPGRLNEQFF. The CDR3 nucleotides read TGTGCCAGCTCAATCCCAGGGAGGTTGAATGAGCAGTTCTTC.

This clonotype was picked up a small number of times. The rearrangement uses TRBV2 and TRBJ2-7, with TRBD1 identical over 8 bases. J was trimmed by 7 bases and V by 5 bases; bases with no gene match: 10. CDR3 length equals 14 residues. CDR1 and CDR2 (germline): SNHLY, FYNNEI. As DNA, the CDR3 is TGTGCCAGCAGTTCACGGACAGGGTCGGGGGAGCAGTACTTC. Translated: CASSSRTGSGEQYF.